These 5 T cell receptor beta chains originate from one sample sequenced in a study of T cells in Graves' hyperthyroidism and ophthalmopathy. Amplification targeted TCR beta CDR3 regions from RNA transcripts. TCR CDR3 underwent first-round RT-PCR with the HTBI primer set. TCRdb reanalysed the multiplex PCR reads using MiXCR and keeps one entry per CDR3 protein. The profile covers 300,000 to 350,000 distinct CDR3 sequences, with 15% to 20% appearing a single time and less than 20% taken by the ten largest. The specimen sequenced was blood. Every receptor here comes from a woman aged 35 to 49 with Graves' ophthalmopathy.

The sample holds one count of this clonotype. CDR3 region: CSARVGGRGPSYEQYF. The CDR3 DNA reads TGCAGTGCTAGAGTTGGGGGGAGGGGGCCAAGCTACGAGCAGTACTTC. The chain has TRBV20-1 and TRBJ2-7; D may correspond to TRBD1 or TRBD2 (7 bases each). Germline V gene data show CDR1 as DFQATT and CDR2 as SNEGSKA (reference sequence). V was clipped by 1 base and J by 3 bases, with 19 bases between them. The CDR3 totals 16 residues.

This clonotype was picked up many times. The chain links TRBV6-1 to TRBJ2-2; no firm D call. This CDR3 region has 15 residues. The germline V gene has CDR1 MNHNS and CDR2 SASEGT. Trimming pared 2 bases from V and 0 bases from J, leaving 7 bases between. CDR3 loop: CASSEPAANTGELFF. Written as DNA, the CDR3 is TGTGCCAGCAGTGAACCGGCGGCGAACACCGGGGAGCTGTTTTTT.

The table lists this clonotype with many counts. The V call is TRBV7-7, the J call TRBJ1-1; no clear D gene. This CDR3 has 12 residues. CDR1 and CDR2 (germline): SSHAT, FNYEAQ (reference sequence). V was cut by 10 bases and J by 5 bases, with 14 bases left in between. The CDR3 spells CATGPFGTEAFF. In DNA, the CDR3 is TGTGCCACAGGCCCGTTTGGGACTGAAGCTTTCTTT. The complete variable domain, with remaining parts taken from reference TRBV7-7 and TRBJ1-1, reads GAGVSQSPRYKVTKRGQDVTLRCDPISSHATLYWYQQALGQGPEFLTYFNYEAQPDKSGLPSDRFSAERPEGSISTLTIQRTEQRDSAMYRCATGPFGTEAFFGQGTRLTVV.

This clonotype was observed many times. The chain uses TRBV11-2 and TRBJ2-7; D not certain. The V end lost 0 bases, the J end lost 6 bases, and 15 bases lay between the germline ends. The V gene's germline CDR1 is SGHAT and CDR2 FQNNGV. The CDR3 covers 15 residues. Written as DNA, the CDR3 is TGTGCCAGCAGCTTAGAGGTCGCCTCGAAGTCCGAGCAGTACTTC. Translating gives CASSLEVASKSEQYF.

This clonotype was picked up many times. V and J are TRBV27 and TRBJ2-7; D assignment may be TRBD1 or TRBD2 (5 bases each). The germline gives CDR1 MNHEY, CDR2 SMNVEV (reference sequence). Between the trimmed V and J ends, which lost 3 bases and 6 bases, there was a span of 12 bases. The CDR3 runs 13 residues. The CDR3 loop reads CASSFPGTGEQYF. The CDR3, as DNA: TGTGCCAGCAGTTTCCCCGGGACGGGCGAGCAGTACTTC.